Sequencing of this T cell receptor beta chain was carried out in a study of T cell responses to AZD1222 COVID-19 vaccine. Study-level findings and limits: Two AZD1222 doses significantly raised spike-specific TCR breadth and depth over controls. Females outnumbered males among donors, who were mostly white British; clonal diversity was possibly underestimated.

Germline CDR1 reads KGHSH; CDR2 reads LQKENI. This CDR3 is 16 amino acids long. The V segment lost 3 bases and the J segment 1 base; nucleotides outside the gene matches: 4. TCRdb's copy holds only in-frame clones and misses some; the assay was immunoSEQ multiplex PCR. The repertoire holds 40,000 to 55,000 clones, 90% seen once, with over 35% in the top ten. As to this clone: Its antigen remains unknown.

The J gene is TRBJ2-2, the V gene TRBV18; 8 nucleotides line up with TRBD1. Sequences were derived from peripheral blood, sampled 28 days after the second AZD1222 dose. The source is an adult who received the AZD1222 COVID-19 vaccine. CDR3 amino acids: CASSPFGQGNTGELFF. Here the CDR3 DNA reads TGTGCCAGCTCACCTTTCGGACAGGGGAACACCGGGGAGCTGTTTTTT.